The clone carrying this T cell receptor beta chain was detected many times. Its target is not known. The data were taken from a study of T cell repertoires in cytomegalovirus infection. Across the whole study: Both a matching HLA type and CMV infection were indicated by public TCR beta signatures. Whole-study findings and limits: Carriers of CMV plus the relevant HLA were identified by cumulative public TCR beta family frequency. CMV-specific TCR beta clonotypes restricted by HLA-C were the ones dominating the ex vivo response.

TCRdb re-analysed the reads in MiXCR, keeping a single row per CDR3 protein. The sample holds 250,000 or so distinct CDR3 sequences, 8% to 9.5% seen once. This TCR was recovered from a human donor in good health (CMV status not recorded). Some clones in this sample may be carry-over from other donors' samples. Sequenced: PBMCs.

The CDR3 coding sequence is TGTGCCAGCAGACCTGGACAGGGGAATCAGCCCCAGCATTTT. The encoded protein is CASRPGQGNQPQHF. The chain combines TRBV28 with TRBJ1-5, with 9 nucleotides matching TRBD1. The CDR3 length is 14 residues. CDR1 and CDR2 (germline): MDHEN, SYDVKM. The V gene end was trimmed by 6 bases and the J gene end by 4 bases; junction bases not matched to a gene: 4. The variable domain in full, with the rest retrieved from reference TRBV28 and TRBJ1-5, is DVKVTQSSRYLVKRTGEKVFLECVQDMDHENMFWYRQDPGLGLRLIYFSYDVKMKEKGDIPEGYSVSREKKERFSLILESASTNQTSMYLCASRPGQGNQPQHFGDGTRLSIL.